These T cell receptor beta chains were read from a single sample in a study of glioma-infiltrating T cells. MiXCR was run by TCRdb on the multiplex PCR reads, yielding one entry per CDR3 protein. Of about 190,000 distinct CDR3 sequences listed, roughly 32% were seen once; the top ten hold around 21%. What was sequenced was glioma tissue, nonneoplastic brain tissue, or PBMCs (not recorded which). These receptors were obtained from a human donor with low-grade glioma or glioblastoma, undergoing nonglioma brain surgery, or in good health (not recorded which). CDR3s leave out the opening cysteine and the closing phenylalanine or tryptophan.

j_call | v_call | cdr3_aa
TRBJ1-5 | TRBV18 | ASSPGSNQPQH
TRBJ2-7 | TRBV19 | ASSIAGETYEQY
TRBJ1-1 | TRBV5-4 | ASSLWTGTAEAF
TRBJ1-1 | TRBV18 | ASSPEIGTEGNTEAF
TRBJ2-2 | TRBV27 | ASSQRLAGWETGELF
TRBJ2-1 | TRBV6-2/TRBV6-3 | ASSYSPLAGIYNEQF
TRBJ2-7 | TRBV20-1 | SARVLAGVGEQY
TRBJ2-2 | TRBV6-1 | ASRRLAGNTGELF
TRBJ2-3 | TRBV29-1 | SVEGAPRDTQY
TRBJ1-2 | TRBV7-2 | ASSLTGQGYT
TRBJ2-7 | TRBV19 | ASRRGRLEEQY
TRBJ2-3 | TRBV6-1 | ASSYELRTDTQY
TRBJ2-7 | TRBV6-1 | ASRGDSYEQY
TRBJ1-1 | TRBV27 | ASVQTGGAGIVAEAF
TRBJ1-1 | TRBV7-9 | GSSDGGLTEAF
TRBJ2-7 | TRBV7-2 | ASSTTSGSGRRQY